The 18 T cell receptor beta chains presented below share a single source sample, sequenced in a study of blood T cell repertoires in COVID-19. Produced via immunoSEQ multiplex PCR; TCRdb's table is partial and in-frame only. The sample carries about 160,000 clones, over 70% recorded once. Sample: peripheral blood. These TCRs come from a man in his 70s with acute or convalescent COVID-19.

The chain is built from TRBV9 and TRBJ1-4; 9 nucleotides line up with TRBD1. The V gene's germline CDR1 is SGDLS and CDR2 YYNGEE. The CDR3 length is 16 residues. V was pared by 3 bases and J by 6 bases, with 9 bases of the junction left unmatched. The CDR3 is CASSARGDRGDEKLFF. The DNA for the CDR3 is TGTGCCAGCAGCGCCCGAGGAGACAGGGGGGATGAAAAACTGTTTTTT.

The V gene is TRBV19, the J gene TRBJ2-5; D possibly corresponds to TRBD2 (5 bases). Trimming stripped 3 bases from V and 5 bases from J, with 16 bases between. This CDR3 has 15 residues. Germline V gene sequence: CDR1 LNHDA, CDR2 SQIVND (reference sequence). CDR3 sequence: CASSMGVGHGETQYF. The CDR3 nucleotides read TGTGCCAGTAGTATGGGAGTGGGCCATGGGGAGACCCAGTACTTC.

The chain links TRBV7-9 to TRBJ2-6; no definite D call. Germline V CDR1 and CDR2: SEHNR, FQNEAQ (reference sequence). V was cut by 2 bases and J by 7 bases, with 12 bases left in between. The CDR3 runs 15 residues. This CDR3 is CASSLLLQVANVLTF. The CDR3 bases are TGTGCCAGCAGCTTACTGTTGCAGGTTGCCAACGTCCTGACTTTC.

The gene calls are TRBV5-4 and TRBJ1-2; D not certain. V was cut by 0 bases and J by 8 bases, with 17 bases left in between. This CDR3 spans 15 amino acids. Germline CDR1 is SGHNT and CDR2 is YYREEE (reference sequence). The CDR3 protein is CASSLAAGPLEGYTF. The CDR3 DNA reads as TGTGCCAGCAGCTTGGCGGCAGGCCCTTTAGAGGGCTACACCTTC.

The J gene is TRBJ2-7, the V gene TRBV4-1; D might be TRBD1 (6 bases). This CDR3 is 16 amino acids long. Germline V lookup: CDR1 MGHRA, CDR2 YSYEKL. V lost 4 bases and J 4 bases, leaving 20 bases between the germline ends. For the CDR3, the DNA is TGCGCCAGCAGCCCACTTATGGACAGTAGCATTTACGAGCAGTACTTC. Translated, it gives CASSPLMDSSIYEQYF.

V gene TRBV2 combines with J gene TRBJ1-3, with 7 bases identical to TRBD1. The CDR3 is 13 residues long. The V gene's germline CDR1 is SNHLY and CDR2 FYNNEI. With 6 bases clipped from V and 9 bases from J, the junction kept 8 bases outside the gene matches. Here the CDR3 reads CASRQGTVGTIYF. DNA of the CDR3: TGTGCCAGCAGACAAGGGACAGTTGGCACCATATATTTT.

The rearrangement links TRBV6-5 to TRBJ1-1; D unresolved. CDR3 size: 13 residues. V was pared by 7 bases and J by 8 bases, with 17 bases between. The germline CDR1 and CDR2 sequences are MNHEY and SVGAGI. The CDR3 region has the DNA TGTGCCAGCATACGTTCCGGAGCTATGGAAGCTTTCTTT. It specifies CASIRSGAMEAFF.

The chain couples TRBV28 to TRBJ1-4; 8 bases are a match to TRBD1. The CDR3 is made up of 19 amino acids. With V trimmed by 1 base and J by 3 bases, 13 bases remained unmatched. Germline V CDR1 and CDR2: MDHEN, SYDVKM. The CDR3 DNA reads TGTGCCAGCAGTTTATATCATGGCGGGCAGGGGGCCTCTAATGAAAAACTGTTTTTT. It yields the protein CASSLYHGGQGASNEKLFF.

This clone has at least ten counts. The J gene is TRBJ2-5, the V gene TRBV29-1, with 9 bases that match TRBD1. V was clipped by 0 bases and J by 5 bases; unmatched bases: 7. CDR1 and CDR2 (germline): SQVTM, ANQGSEA. CDR3 size: 15 residues. CDR3 bases: TGCAGCGTTGAAGATTGGACAGGGGTGGGGGAGACCCAGTACTTC. This encodes CSVEDWTGVGETQYF. Drawing the rest from reference TRBV29-1 and TRBJ2-5, the complete variable domain is SAVISQKPSRDICQRGTSLTIQCQVDSQVTMMFWYRQQPGQSLTLIATANQGSEATYESGFVIDKFPISRPNLTFSTLTVSNMSPEDSSIYLCSVEDWTGVGETQYFGPGTRLLVL.

The J gene is TRBJ2-1, the V gene TRBV24-1, with TRBD2 identical over 7 bases. The CDR3 totals 14 residues. V lost 4 bases to trimming and J lost 7 bases; unmatched junction nucleotides: 6. Germline V gene lookup returns CDR1 KGHDR and CDR2 SFDVKD. CDR3 DNA sequence: TGTGCCACCAGTGACACCGGGGGGTCAAATGAGCAGTTCTTC. It yields the protein CATSDTGGSNEQFF.

V is TRBV7-8 and J is TRBJ2-7; 7 nucleotides agree with TRBD2. Germline trimming cut 0 bases from V and 1 base from J; bases unmatched to any gene: 12. Germline-derived CDR1 and CDR2 are SGHVS and FQNEAQ. This CDR3 has 18 residues. The CDR3 here is CASSLASTLAERSYEQYF. The DNA of the CDR3 is TGTGCCAGCAGCTTAGCCTCTACTCTAGCGGAGAGATCCTACGAGCAGTACTTC.

This clone was recorded many times. V gene TRBV27 combines with J gene TRBJ1-5; a weak D match, TRBD1 (5 bases). The CDR3 consists of 14 residues. Looked up from germline, CDR1 is MNHEY and CDR2 is SMNVEV (reference sequence). Trimming cost V 6 bases and J 0 bases, with 9 bases left between them. DNA for the CDR3: TGTGCCAGCAGGGCAGGGATTAGCAATCAGCCCCAGCATTTT. This gives the protein CASRAGISNQPQHF.

This chain connects TRBV2 to TRBJ2-5; D unresolved. Trimming shortened V by 4 bases and J by 1 base, and 10 bases separated the two germline ends. This CDR3 is built from 14 residues. Germline-derived CDR1 and CDR2 are SNHLY and FYNNEI. The CDR3 DNA sequence: TGTGCCAGCAGTGTTTTACATTCCCAAGAGACCCAGTACTTC. Translation gives CASSVLHSQETQYF.

V is TRBV5-6 and J is TRBJ1-2; D might be TRBD1 (6 bases). The germline CDR1 and CDR2 sequences are SGHDT and YYEEEE. Deletions cut 2 bases from V and 7 bases from J, with 9 bases between. This CDR3 has 12 residues. CDR3 sequence: CASSLQGSGYTF. The CDR3 DNA follows: TGTGCCAGCAGCTTACAGGGCTCTGGCTACACCTTC.

The V call is TRBV5-1, the J call TRBJ2-5; 10 bases map to TRBD2. The CDR3 runs 14 residues. V trimming: 4 bases; J trimming: 5 bases; junction bases outside the gene matches: 5. From germline, CDR1 is SGHRS and CDR2 YFSETQ. In nucleotides, the CDR3 is TGCGCCAGCAGCCAACAGACTAGCGGGGAGACCCAGTACTTC. Protein sequence: CASSQQTSGETQYF.

The chain combines TRBV27 with TRBJ1-1; TRBD1 aligns across 8 bases. This CDR3 has 17 residues. Germline V gives CDR1 MNHEY, CDR2 SMNVEV (reference sequence). V gave up 5 bases and J gave up 0 bases; unmatched junction bases: 11. This chain's CDR3 is CASSRDRLPPMNTEAFF. CDR3 nucleotide sequence: TGTGCCAGCAGTCGGGACAGGCTCCCTCCCATGAACACTGAAGCTTTCTTT.

The gene calls are TRBV5-6 and TRBJ2-5; 7 bases map to TRBD1. Trimming took 0 bases from V and 2 from J; bases not matched to a gene: 4. Germline lookup yields CDR1 SGHDT and CDR2 YYEEEE. The CDR3 is 15 residues long. The CDR3 DNA reads as TGTGCCAGCAGCTTGGGACAGGGCCATCAAGAGACCCAGTACTTC. Amino acid sequence: CASSLGQGHQETQYF.

The chain joins TRBV5-4 to TRBJ1-2; 7 positions match TRBD1. Trimming cost V 4 bases and J 4 bases; bases outside gene matches: 10. In germline, CDR1 is SGHNT, CDR2 YYREEE (reference sequence). This CDR3 region has 15 residues. The DNA for the CDR3 is TGTGCCAGCAGCCTCCAAGCACAGGGGTCCTATGGCTACACCTTC. Protein product: CASSLQAQGSYGYTF.